These 12 T cell receptor beta chains were all obtained from the same sample, sequenced in a study of blood T cell repertoires in COVID-19. Profiling relied on immunoSEQ multiplex PCR, and the TCRdb table lists in-frame clones only, not all of them. This sample yields roughly 240,000 clones, of which 85% are seen a single time; 5.1% belongs to the top ten. Sequencing used peripheral blood. Receptor source: a man aged 45 to 65 with COVID-19, enrolled during active disease.

The chain recombines TRBV29-1 with TRBJ1-4; maybe TRBD1 (6 bases). This CDR3 comprises 13 residues. Germline V gene data show CDR1 as SQVTM and CDR2 as ANQGSEA. With 3 bases removed from V and 7 bases from J, the gap between germline ends came to 12 bases. In DNA, the CDR3 is TGCAGCGTTGAGCCAGGGGAGGGTGAAAAACTGTTTTTT. Its protein is CSVEPGEGEKLFF.

The chain carries TRBV28 and TRBJ2-1; 12 bases are a match to TRBD2. Unmatched junction bases numbered 10, after V lost 6 bases and J lost 7 bases. This CDR3 has 16 amino acids. Germline V gene lookup returns CDR1 MDHEN and CDR2 SYDVKM. CDR3 region: CASRAAGLAGINEQFF. The DNA for the CDR3 is TGTGCCAGCAGAGCCGCCGGACTAGCGGGGATAAATGAGCAGTTCTTC.

The chain links TRBV19 to TRBJ1-5, with D tentatively TRBD1 (5 bases). The CDR3 consists of 17 residues. CDR1 is LNHDA and CDR2 is SQIVND in the germline V gene (reference sequence). Trimming left V 3 bases short and J 0 bases short, with 15 bases between. The CDR3: CASSIEGQIYSNQPQHF. The CDR3 coding sequence is TGTGCCAGTAGTATTGAAGGACAAATATATAGCAATCAGCCCCAGCATTTT.

The chain has TRBV5-6 and TRBJ1-2; tentatively, D is TRBD1 (6 bases). The CDR3 length is 13 residues. Deletions cut 1 base from V and 5 bases from J, with 9 bases between. CDR1 is SGHDT and CDR2 is YYEEEE in the germline V gene. CDR3 residues: CASSLRGGYGYTF. The DNA of the CDR3 is TGTGCCAGCAGCTTGAGGGGGGGTTATGGCTACACCTTC.

The chain recombines TRBV11-2 with TRBJ2-7, with 11 bases fitting TRBD2. The CDR3 length is 16 residues. In germline, CDR1 is SGHAT, CDR2 FQNNGV. Trimming at V came to 5 bases and at J to 4 bases, leaving 10 bases not matched to a gene. The CDR3 coding sequence is TGTGCCAGCAGCGTAATTATAGCGGGGGGGCTTTACGAGCAGTACTTC. It yields the protein CASSVIIAGGLYEQYF.

This clone has a handful of counts. The chain uses TRBV4-3 and TRBJ1-2; D is perhaps TRBD1 (5 bases). Trimming cost V 0 bases and J 4 bases, with 12 bases left between them. The germline V gene encodes CDR1 LGHNA and CDR2 YSLEER. The CDR3 covers 15 residues. This CDR3 reads CASSQDRGFSYGYTF. The CDR3 DNA reads TGCGCCAGCAGCCAAGATCGGGGGTTCAGCTATGGCTACACCTTC.

The chain joins TRBV28 to TRBJ2-7, with 8 bases that match TRBD2. Germline V gene lookup returns CDR1 MDHEN and CDR2 SYDVKM. The CDR3 contains 14 residues. The V gene end was trimmed by 7 bases and the J gene end by 6 bases; junction bases not matched to a gene: 11. The CDR3 region has the DNA TGTGCCAGCACACGCCAGGGACTAGTTCTCGAGCAGTACTTC. Translating it yields CASTRQGLVLEQYF.

The chain links TRBV19 to TRBJ2-2; 10 nucleotides match TRBD1. Germline V lookup: CDR1 LNHDA, CDR2 SQIVND (reference sequence). The CDR3 is 15 residues long. V lost 3 bases, J lost 7 bases, and 5 bases stayed unmatched. In DNA, the CDR3 is TGTGCCAGTAGTATTGGGGGACAGGGGTACGGGGAGCTGTTTTTT. Translation: CASSIGGQGYGELFF.

This clone appeared a single time. The chain recombines TRBV20-1 with TRBJ2-1; D is undetermined. The germline V gene encodes CDR1 DFQATT and CDR2 SNEGSKA (reference sequence). V lost 4 bases, J lost 4 bases, and 5 bases lay in between. This CDR3 contains 11 residues. The CDR3 coding sequence is TGCAGTGCTATGGAGTACAATGAGCAGTTCTTC. It specifies CSAMEYNEQFF.

The genes are TRBV6-2 or TRBV6-3 and TRBJ2-7; 9 bases are a match to TRBD2. Germline assignment: CDR1 MNHEY and CDR2 SVGEGT. Germline trimming cut 1 base from V and 2 bases from J; bases unmatched to any gene: 9. This CDR3 is 17 amino acids long. CDR3 protein: CASSYFLLAGHAYEQYF. The CDR3, as DNA: TGTGCCAGCAGTTACTTCCTCCTAGCGGGGCATGCCTACGAGCAGTACTTC.

The chain combines TRBV5-4 with TRBJ2-5, with 13 bases that match TRBD2. The trim removed 4 bases at V and 2 bases at J, leaving 2 bases unmatched. From germline, CDR1 is SGHNT and CDR2 YYREEE (reference sequence). This CDR3 has 15 residues. This CDR3 reads CASSPTSGGQETQYF. As DNA, the CDR3 is TGTGCCAGCAGCCCGACTAGCGGGGGGCAAGAGACCCAGTACTTC.

CDR3 loop: CASSPRLAGGRYEQYF. As DNA, the CDR3 is TGTGCCAGCAGCCCCCGACTAGCGGGGGGGCGCTACGAGCAGTACTTC. V and J are TRBV13 and TRBJ2-7, with TRBD2 matching over 14 bases. The V gene end was trimmed by 5 bases and the J gene end by 3 bases; junction bases not matched to a gene: 6. The CDR3 consists of 16 residues. CDR1 and CDR2 (germline): PRHDT, FYEKMQ (reference sequence). Together with reference TRBV13 and TRBJ2-7, the CDR3 gives the full variable domain: AAGVIQSPRHLIKEKRETATLKCYPIPRHDTVYWYQQGPGQDPQFLISFYEKMQSDKGSIPDRFSAQQFSDYHSELNMSSLELGDSALYFCASSPRLAGGRYEQYFGPGTRLTVT.